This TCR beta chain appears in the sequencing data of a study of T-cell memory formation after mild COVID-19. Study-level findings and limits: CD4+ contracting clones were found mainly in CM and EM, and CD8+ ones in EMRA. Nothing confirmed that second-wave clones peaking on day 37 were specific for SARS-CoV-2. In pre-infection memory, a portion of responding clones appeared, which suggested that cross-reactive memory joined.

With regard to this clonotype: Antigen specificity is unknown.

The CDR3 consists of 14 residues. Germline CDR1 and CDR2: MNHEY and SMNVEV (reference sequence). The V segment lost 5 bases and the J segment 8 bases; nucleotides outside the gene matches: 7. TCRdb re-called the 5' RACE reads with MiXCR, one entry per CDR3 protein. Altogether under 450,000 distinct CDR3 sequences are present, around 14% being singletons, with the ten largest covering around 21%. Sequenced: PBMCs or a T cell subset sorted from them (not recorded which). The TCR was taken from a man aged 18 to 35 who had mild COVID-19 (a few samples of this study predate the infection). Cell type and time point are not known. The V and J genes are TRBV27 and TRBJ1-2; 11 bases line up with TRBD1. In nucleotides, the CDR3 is TGTGCCAGCAGTAGGGGACAGGGGGTTGGAGGCTACACCTTC. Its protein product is CASSRGQGVGGYTF.